These T cell receptor beta chains were read from a single sample in a study of blood T cell repertoires in COVID-19. Here immunoSEQ multiplex PCR was the method, and the copy in TCRdb shows in-frame clones only, minus some. This table holds 98,000 or so clones, just over 70% found once. Sequenced sample: peripheral blood. Every receptor here comes from a woman aged 40 to 49 with acute or convalescent COVID-19. CDR3s include the opening cysteine and the closing phenylalanine or tryptophan. The order of the fields is V gene, CDR3 protein.

>TRBV11-2
CASSLDGLAGANTDTQYF
>TRBV6-2/TRBV6-3
CASSYSATSGGAFEQFF
>TRBV20-1
CSASSAGGPGNEQFF
>TRBV7-7
CASSLEPGLSYNEQFF
>TRBV11-1
CASSLLNRAYEQYF
>TRBV7-5
CVRSLRTDNYGYTF
>TRBV12-3/TRBV12-4
CASSLDRVGGYTF
>TRBV18
CASSPRDTEAFF
>TRBV13
CASSLGRREGYGYTF
>TRBV6-2/TRBV6-3
CASSRGARQRTDTQYF
>TRBV7-7
CASSPGVGNYGGELFF
>TRBV6-5
CASSYSSGGFTEAFF
>TRBV11-1
CASSLSRQGKQFF
>TRBV11-2
CASSLSPQGNYEQYF
>TRBV28
CASSLFGTGKNIQYF
>TRBV2
CASSEETSGYNEQFF
>TRBV7-2
CASSLEGRVAGGFQTQYF
>TRBV18
CATTNRGQNTGELFF
>TRBV5-1
CASSSRQGTSGELFF
>TRBV6-2/TRBV6-3
CASSYFQAPRLGNQPQHF
>TRBV30
CAWADPYRGYGYGYTF
>TRBV10-3
CAIDGGGGTEAFF
>TRBV6-6
CASSTRQGAYNEQFF
>TRBV5-1
CASSWDRPNTEAFF
>TRBV12-3/TRBV12-4
CASSLDSSPLHF
>TRBV5-1
CASSLAGTPYEQYF
>TRBV7-2
CASSPDRSYGYTF
>TRBV2
CASSKLAGIQETQYF
>TRBV5-4
CASSLRTGGWETQYF
>TRBV6-5
CASRIRWGGETQYF
>TRBV18
CASSPFVETEASNYGYTF
>TRBV28
CASSLWGTGRQGKLFF
>TRBV6-5
CASRAGGVLGNTIYF
>TRBV28
CASSSAAAPYGYTF
>TRBV6-6
CASRGQGNNQPQHF
>TRBV5-1
CASSRQGAIQSPGNTIYF
>TRBV7-9
CASSLDRGQGQETQYF
>TRBV6-5
CASSSGQGDEQYF
>TRBV6-2/TRBV6-3
CASSYSMLAGGQVTDTQYF
>TRBV30
CAWSVTGDKNIQYF
>TRBV11-2
CASSLLVAEKRTQYF
>TRBV11-1
CASSLALGGGWKETQYF
>TRBV6-5
CASSYSEVSYGYTF
>TRBV28
CASSRGRNYGYTF
>TRBV6-5
CASRSGTVVYEQYF
>TRBV28
CASNPVTGSGANVLTF
>TRBV13
CASSRRSRVGSEAFF
>TRBV25-1
CASSYRTEAFF
>TRBV5-1
CASSLETGSTDTQYF
>TRBV5-1
CASSSSGTNTDTQYF
>TRBV10-3
CASGQVLPEAFF
>TRBV19
CASSWRGGHEQFF
>TRBV18
CASSPRASGGVDSYEQYF